A selection of T cell receptor beta chains follows, all from one sample in a study of blood T cell repertoires in COVID-19. Repertoires were generated with immunoSEQ multiplex PCR, while TCRdb's copy carries only in-frame clones and drops some. This table has some 460,000 clones, 87% appearing once. Sequencing used PBMCs or T cells enriched from blood (not recorded which). The receptor set was obtained from a woman aged 18-30 years with acute COVID-19. The CDR3 runs from the conserved cysteine through the conserved F or W. D genes are given only for firm matches. Rows may omit the clone size; those that give it use once, few, many or a size class.

cdr3_length: 14; d_call: .; v_call: TRBV27; j_call: TRBJ2-7; clone_size: .; cdr3_aa: CASSLGGREGEQYF; cdr3_nt: TGTGCCAGCAGTTTAGGTGGGCGCGAGGGCGAGCAGTACTTC
cdr3_length: 13; d_call: TRBD1; v_call: TRBV5-8; j_call: TRBJ1-2; clone_size: .; cdr3_aa: CASSPDRNYGYTF; cdr3_nt: TGTGCCAGCAGCCCGGACAGGAACTATGGCTACACCTTC
cdr3_length: 13; d_call: .; v_call: TRBV29-1; j_call: TRBJ2-1; clone_size: .; cdr3_aa: CSVEVGRGDEQFF; cdr3_nt: TGCAGCGTTGAGGTGGGCAGGGGCGATGAGCAGTTCTTC
cdr3_length: 18; d_call: TRBD1; v_call: TRBV9; j_call: TRBJ1-1; clone_size: .; cdr3_aa: CASSVPPGQVRGNTEAFF; cdr3_nt: TGTGCCAGCAGCGTTCCCCCCGGACAGGTGAGAGGGAACACTGAAGCTTTCTTT
cdr3_length: 13; d_call: TRBD1; v_call: TRBV6-5; j_call: TRBJ1-1; clone_size: few; cdr3_aa: CASGRQGHTEAFF; cdr3_nt: TGTGCCAGCGGCAGACAGGGGCACACTGAAGCTTTCTTT
cdr3_length: 14; d_call: .; v_call: TRBV7-9; j_call: TRBJ1-1; clone_size: .; cdr3_aa: CASSPALKNTEAFF; cdr3_nt: TGTGCCAGCAGCCCCGCACTTAAGAACACTGAAGCTTTCTTT
cdr3_length: 13; d_call: .; v_call: TRBV29-1; j_call: TRBJ2-1; clone_size: .; cdr3_aa: CSVVGSFNNEQFF; cdr3_nt: TGCAGCGTTGTCGGGAGCTTCAACAATGAGCAGTTCTTC
cdr3_length: 16; d_call: .; v_call: TRBV7-9; j_call: TRBJ2-2; clone_size: .; cdr3_aa: CASSSPLTGPTGELFF; cdr3_nt: TGTGCCAGCAGCTCCCCCTTGACAGGTCCCACCGGGGAGCTGTTTTTT
cdr3_length: 14; d_call: .; v_call: TRBV9; j_call: TRBJ2-1; clone_size: .; cdr3_aa: CASSVAFGENEQFF; cdr3_nt: TGTGCCAGCAGCGTAGCTTTCGGGGAAAATGAGCAGTTCTTC
cdr3_length: 15; d_call: TRBD1; v_call: TRBV29-1; j_call: TRBJ1-1; clone_size: .; cdr3_aa: CSVENRGQMNTEAFF; cdr3_nt: TGCAGCGTTGAAAACAGGGGGCAAATGAACACTGAAGCTTTCTTT
cdr3_length: 15; d_call: .; v_call: TRBV4-2; j_call: TRBJ2-7; clone_size: .; cdr3_aa: CASSQAVRQAYEQYF; cdr3_nt: TGTGCCAGCAGCCAAGCTGTACGACAAGCTTACGAGCAGTACTTC
cdr3_length: 14; d_call: .; v_call: TRBV10-2; j_call: TRBJ2-7; clone_size: .; cdr3_aa: CASKERQGMYEQYF; cdr3_nt: TGCGCCAGCAAAGAGCGGCAGGGGATGTACGAGCAGTACTTC
cdr3_length: 15; d_call: TRBD1; v_call: TRBV10-3; j_call: TRBJ2-7; clone_size: .; cdr3_aa: CAIAAGQGITYEQYF; cdr3_nt: TGTGCCATCGCCGCGGGACAGGGGATAACATACGAGCAGTACTTC
cdr3_length: 16; d_call: .; v_call: TRBV7-8; j_call: TRBJ2-1; clone_size: once; cdr3_aa: CASSNLREHKDNEQFF; cdr3_nt: TGTGCCAGCAGCAACCTCCGGGAACATAAGGACAATGAGCAGTTCTTC
cdr3_length: 16; d_call: .; v_call: TRBV11-2; j_call: TRBJ2-7; clone_size: .; cdr3_aa: CASSSHRQGFLYEQYF; cdr3_nt: TGTGCCAGCAGCTCACACCGGCAGGGGTTTCTCTACGAGCAGTACTTC
cdr3_length: 13; d_call: .; v_call: TRBV7-9; j_call: TRBJ2-7; clone_size: .; cdr3_aa: CASSHRQVYEQYF; cdr3_nt: TGTGCCAGCAGTCATCGGCAGGTCTACGAGCAGTACTTC
cdr3_length: 13; d_call: .; v_call: TRBV3-1/TRBV3-2; j_call: TRBJ1-6; clone_size: .; cdr3_aa: CASSQDSRSPLHF; cdr3_nt: TGTGCCAGCAGCCAAGATAGCAGATCACCCCTCCACTTT
cdr3_length: 15; d_call: .; v_call: TRBV7-9; j_call: TRBJ1-6; clone_size: .; cdr3_aa: CASSPRQGAASPLHF; cdr3_nt: TGTGCCAGCAGCCCGCGGCAGGGCGCCGCTTCACCCCTCCACTTT
cdr3_length: 18; d_call: TRBD1; v_call: TRBV6-2/TRBV6-3; j_call: TRBJ1-5; clone_size: .; cdr3_aa: CASSYSRVTGGRQQPQHF; cdr3_nt: TGTGCCAGCAGTTACTCGAGGGTCACAGGGGGTAGACAACAGCCCCAGCATTTT
cdr3_length: 17; d_call: TRBD1; v_call: TRBV19; j_call: TRBJ1-2; clone_size: .; cdr3_aa: CASSKLTGGADNYGYTF; cdr3_nt: TGTGCCAGTAGCAAGTTGACAGGGGGCGCCGATAACTATGGCTACACCTTC
cdr3_length: 14; d_call: .; v_call: TRBV5-8; j_call: TRBJ2-1; clone_size: once; cdr3_aa: CASSRTYDYNEQFF; cdr3_nt: TGTGCCAGCAGCCGGACATACGACTACAATGAGCAGTTCTTC
cdr3_length: 15; d_call: TRBD1; v_call: TRBV6-2/TRBV6-3; j_call: TRBJ1-2; clone_size: .; cdr3_aa: CASSAYRTGRYGYTF; cdr3_nt: TGTGCCAGCAGCGCCTATCGGACAGGGAGGTATGGCTACACCTTC
cdr3_length: 15; d_call: .; v_call: TRBV15; j_call: TRBJ1-6; clone_size: .; cdr3_aa: CATSRGATEDSPLHF; cdr3_nt: TGTGCCACCAGCAGAGGGGCAACGGAGGATTCACCCCTCCACTTT
cdr3_length: 12; d_call: TRBD1; v_call: TRBV29-1; j_call: TRBJ1-1; clone_size: .; cdr3_aa: CSAGQGRTEAFF; cdr3_nt: TGCAGCGCTGGACAGGGGAGGACTGAAGCTTTCTTT
cdr3_length: 15; d_call: TRBD1; v_call: TRBV25-1; j_call: TRBJ1-1; clone_size: .; cdr3_aa: CASRPTGGVNTEAFF; cdr3_nt: TGTGCCAGCAGACCCACAGGGGGGGTGAACACTGAAGCTTTCTTT
cdr3_length: 13; d_call: TRBD1; v_call: TRBV5-1; j_call: TRBJ1-5; clone_size: .; cdr3_aa: CASSLQGDQPQHF; cdr3_nt: TGCGCCAGCAGCTTGCAGGGGGATCAGCCCCAGCATTTT
cdr3_length: 13; d_call: .; v_call: TRBV5-8; j_call: TRBJ1-2; clone_size: .; cdr3_aa: CASSFGGNYGYTF; cdr3_nt: TGTGCCAGCAGCTTCGGGGGGAACTATGGCTACACCTTC
cdr3_length: 15; d_call: TRBD1; v_call: TRBV7-7; j_call: TRBJ2-3; clone_size: .; cdr3_aa: CASSFGTGYTDTQYF; cdr3_nt: TGTGCTAGCAGCTTTGGGACAGGGTATACAGATACGCAGTATTTT
cdr3_length: 15; d_call: .; v_call: TRBV7-8; j_call: TRBJ2-3; clone_size: .; cdr3_aa: CASSLVRDSSDTQYF; cdr3_nt: TGTGCCAGCAGCTTAGTTCGGGACTCGTCCGATACGCAGTATTTT
cdr3_length: 15; d_call: .; v_call: TRBV19; j_call: TRBJ1-1; clone_size: once; cdr3_aa: CASSEVAGLGTEAFF; cdr3_nt: TGTGCCAGTAGTGAAGTCGCAGGGTTGGGCACTGAAGCTTTCTTT
cdr3_length: 15; d_call: TRBD1; v_call: TRBV28; j_call: TRBJ2-1; clone_size: .; cdr3_aa: CASSLTGTGNNEQFF; cdr3_nt: TGTGCCAGCAGTTTAACAGGGACAGGGAACAATGAGCAGTTCTTC
cdr3_length: 15; d_call: TRBD1; v_call: TRBV19; j_call: TRBJ2-7; clone_size: few; cdr3_aa: CASRGRDRGFDEQYF; cdr3_nt: TGTGCCAGTAGGGGCCGGGACAGGGGGTTCGACGAGCAGTACTTC
cdr3_length: 15; d_call: TRBD1; v_call: TRBV5-4; j_call: TRBJ2-5; clone_size: .; cdr3_aa: CASSLKTGAGETQYF; cdr3_nt: TGTGCCAGCAGCCTAAAGACAGGGGCGGGAGAGACCCAGTACTTC
cdr3_length: 15; d_call: .; v_call: TRBV29-1; j_call: TRBJ2-7; clone_size: .; cdr3_aa: CSVEGSAGSSYEQYF; cdr3_nt: TGCAGCGTTGAAGGATCGGCGGGGAGCTCCTACGAGCAGTACTTC
cdr3_length: 15; d_call: TRBD1; v_call: TRBV18; j_call: TRBJ1-4; clone_size: .; cdr3_aa: CASSPISGDSEKLFF; cdr3_nt: TGTGCCAGCTCACCAATTTCGGGGGACAGTGAAAAACTGTTTTTT
cdr3_length: 15; d_call: TRBD1; v_call: TRBV5-1; j_call: TRBJ1-4; clone_size: once; cdr3_aa: CASSLLGQGDEKLFF; cdr3_nt: TGCGCCAGCAGCTTGTTAGGACAGGGGGATGAAAAACTGTTTTTT
cdr3_length: 17; d_call: TRBD1; v_call: TRBV5-6; j_call: TRBJ2-5; clone_size: .; cdr3_aa: CASSPGTGQQYLETQYF; cdr3_nt: TGTGCCAGCAGCCCGGGGACAGGGCAGCAATATCTGGAGACCCAGTACTTC
cdr3_length: 16; d_call: TRBD1; v_call: TRBV6-5; j_call: TRBJ1-1; clone_size: .; cdr3_aa: CASSYSGGLGNTEAFF; cdr3_nt: TGTGCCAGCAGTTACTCAGGGGGCTTAGGGAACACTGAAGCTTTCTTT
cdr3_length: 14; d_call: TRBD1; v_call: TRBV28; j_call: TRBJ2-7; clone_size: .; cdr3_aa: CASSRDRAPYEQYF; cdr3_nt: TGTGCCAGCAGCCGGGACAGGGCCCCCTACGAGCAGTACTTC
cdr3_length: 16; d_call: .; v_call: TRBV27; j_call: TRBJ2-2; clone_size: once; cdr3_aa: CASSSSGTLNTGELFF; cdr3_nt: TGTGCCAGCAGTTCGTCCGGGACACTGAACACCGGGGAGCTGTTTTTT